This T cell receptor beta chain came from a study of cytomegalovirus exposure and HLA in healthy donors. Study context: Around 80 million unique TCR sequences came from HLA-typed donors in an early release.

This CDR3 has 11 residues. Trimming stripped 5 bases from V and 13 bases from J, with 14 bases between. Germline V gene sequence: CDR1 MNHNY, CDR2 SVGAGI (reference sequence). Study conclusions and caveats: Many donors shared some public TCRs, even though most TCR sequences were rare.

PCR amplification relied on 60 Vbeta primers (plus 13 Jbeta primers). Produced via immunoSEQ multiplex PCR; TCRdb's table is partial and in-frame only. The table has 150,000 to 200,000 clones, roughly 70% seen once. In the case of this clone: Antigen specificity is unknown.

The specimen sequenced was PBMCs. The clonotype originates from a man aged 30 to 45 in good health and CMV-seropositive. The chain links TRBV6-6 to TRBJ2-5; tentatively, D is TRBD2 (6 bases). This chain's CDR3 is CASSGLSGSYF. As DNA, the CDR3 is TGTGCCAGCAGTGGACTTAGCGGCTCGTACTTC.